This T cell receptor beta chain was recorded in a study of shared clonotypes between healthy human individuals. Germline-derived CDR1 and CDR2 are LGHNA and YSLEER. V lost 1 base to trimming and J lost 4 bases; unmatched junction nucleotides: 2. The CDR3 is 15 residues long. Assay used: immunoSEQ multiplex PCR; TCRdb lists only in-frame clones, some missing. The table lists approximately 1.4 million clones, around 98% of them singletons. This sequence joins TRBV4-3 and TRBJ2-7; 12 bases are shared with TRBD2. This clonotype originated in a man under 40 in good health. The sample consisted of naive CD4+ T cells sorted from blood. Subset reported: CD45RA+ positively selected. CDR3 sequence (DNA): TGCGCCAGCAGCCAAGCCGGACTAGCGGGATACGAGCAGTACTTC. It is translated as CASSQAGLAGYEQYF.